This T cell receptor beta chain was observed in a study of graft-versus-host responses after intestinal transplantation. Notes on the study in general: Recipient marrow showed GvH clones, some seen first in ileum or blood. Peak circulating GvH clone levels tracked with early post-transplant HvG declines.

Germline V gives CDR1 SGHVS, CDR2 FNYEAQ. V shed 5 bases and J shed 2 bases, with 13 bases lying between them. The CDR3 has 14 residues. This clone appeared a few times. TCRdb's table, derived via immunoSEQ multiplex PCR, lists solely in-frame clones and lacks some. The repertoire consists of 13,000 to 15,000 clones, with 35% occurring once and the leading ten covering roughly 2.2%. Responders (about 200,000, CFSE-labeled) met about 200,000 stimulators that were irradiated and violet-dye-labeled. Both CD3+CD4+ and CD3+CD8+ responders that were proliferating and CFSE-low underwent sorting after the reaction.

The source of this sequence is a human patient who received an intestinal transplant. The specimen was alloreactive CD8+ T cells from a mixed lymphocyte reaction culture, collected before intestinal transplant. Regarding subset: CFSE-low proliferating T cells sorted from approximately 6-day pre-transplant mixed lymphocyte reaction (GvH or HvG direction). The chain has TRBV7-6 and TRBJ2-7; D not resolved. The CDR3 is CASSPPRRPYEQYF. The DNA of the CDR3 is TGTGCCAGCAGCCCCCCCCGCAGACCCTACGAGCAGTACTTC.